The present entry profiles one TCR beta chain with its context. The antigen this receptor binds is unknown. No much larger clone exists at a distance of one base, and base qualities are not known. From its cysteine to its phenylalanine, the CDR3 spans 13 amino acids. Of the read, only the CDR3 DNA is kept; its 39 bases are in frame from base 1. V drops 5 bases and J drops 7 bases, leaving 14 bases in between. For CDR1 and CDR2, the germline V gene lists SGHAT and FQNNGV. The cohort comprised 710 or so healthy bone marrow donors. At the time of sampling, all cohort members were nominally healthy, though unrecorded immune exposures were likely present. The donor tested CMV seronegative, placing the donor among the 350 to 400 seronegative members of the cohort. Each donor provided a peripheral blood sample, and peripheral blood mononuclear cells were used for TCR beta sequencing. The Qiagen DNeasy Blood Extraction Kit was used to extract genomic DNA from the blood cell samples.

The data derive from a study of cytomegalovirus exposure and HLA in healthy donors (dated by TCRdb to between 2016 and 2019). In the study overall: According to an earlier analysis of several hundred of the donors, 150 million to 200 million T cells yielded roughly 110 million unique TCR beta sequences and about 300 Gb of sequence data. About 280 gigabases of sequencing data and around 85 million unique TCR sequences made up an early release that covered about 640 HLA-typed donors. The genetic ancestry cluster associated with self-reported Caucasian donors included over 65% of the 398 genotyped donors. The study aimed to test whether cataloging public T cell receptors could reveal signatures of past pathogen exposure. Using immunosequencing, the study profiled T cell repertoires from roughly 650 subjects and related those repertoires to cytomegalovirus serostatus. In addition to the first cohort of 666 subjects, a separate validation cohort of 120 different subjects was used. To predict cytomegalovirus infection status, the study brought together high-throughput TCR immunosequencing, statistical association of individual TCRs with disease status, and machine learning. A later analysis re-analyzed previously published TCR beta repertoires from approximately 700 donors and added high-resolution HLA genotyping to study TCR occurrence patterns. Rather than using new phenotypic data, the later analysis identified candidate immune exposures from TCR beta sequences and from how often those sequences occurred across donors. To decide whether each TCR beta V gene segment behaved as functional or pseudogenic, an earlier analysis of approximately 620 of the donors relied on high-throughput TCR beta sequencing. Donor age, sex, ethnicity and CMV serostatus were compiled together with the repertoire data. In a later genetic analysis, genome-wide SNP genotypes for 398 of the 666 donors were used, and that subset was treated as a discovery cohort. Every repertoire in the discovery cohort had been generated on one and the same sequencing platform. Both class I and class II loci were covered by HLA typing, at four-digit resolution. The number of donors typed differed by locus, with 629-630 for A, B, C, DRB1 and DQB1, more than 500 for DQA1, approximately 570 for DPA1, and some 470 for DPB1. Four or five DR-DQ haplotypes were handled as single units for association and clustering because linkage in the cohort was strong. On average, over 200,000 unique TCR beta nucleotide sequences were sequenced per donor among a few hundred genotyped donors of the cohort, with 15% to 20% of those sequences being non-productive. Study-wide conclusions, independent of this receptor: In a later analysis, TCR association rates were found to vary across HLA loci, with the most associated TCRs seen for DRB1 alleles and the fewest for HLA-C alleles. In vitro tests confirmed that a few of the cytomegalovirus-associated TCR beta chains recognize cytomegalovirus antigens. Several of the top co-occurrence clusters appeared to be linked to parvovirus B19, influenza, CMV and Epstein-Barr virus, according to a later analysis. A later analysis associated about 17,000 TCR beta sequences with specific HLA alleles at a false discovery rate of 0.05. In the study, approximately 160 TCR beta chains were listed as associated with cytomegalovirus. In an earlier analysis of around 600 of the donors, most TCR beta V segments were observed in productive rearrangements about 87% or about 30% of the time, broadly matching IMGT annotations. A later analysis found that most CMV-associated TCR beta chains appeared HLA-restricted, with HLA associations seemingly driven largely by CMV exposure. Because counts were too low, about 18 rarely observed V segments, including chromosome 9 orphons, were excluded from the earlier analysis of some 540 of the donors. The 87-base-pair reads could not distinguish some IMGT-functional V segments, including TRBV6-2 and TRBV6-3, so those segments were excluded. In a later analysis, HLA-associated TCR beta chains were found to be more clonally expanded and to have lower generation probabilities than equally common non-associated chains. Across donors, most TCR sequences were observed very rarely, whereas some public TCRs were present in many individuals. According to a later genetic analysis, donors in an Asian-associated ancestry cluster had fewer N-insertions in productive TCRs than the approximately 650-donor mean. Because HLA typing was unavailable for some donors at each locus, only the typed subset was used in association tests. A later genetic analysis associated a missense DCLRE1C variant with V-gene and J-gene trimming of TCR beta chains, and an independent cohort replicated the association. Immune exposure information for the cohort was limited to CMV serostatus. Correlated functional status among segregating V segments might be attributable to linkage disequilibrium, but an unknown experimental factor could not be ruled out. A further reported finding was that TCR beta sequences accurately predicted the HLA-A and HLA-B alleles for most subjects in the first cohort. In this cohort, only TCR beta chains were sequenced, and detectable features were limited by the absence of alpha or paired-chain data. A cluster of highly shared sequence variants was judged likely to represent a technical artifact of the sequencing pipeline. According to the authors, the approach could potentially be generalized to other disease states and immunological phenotypes. When HLA alleles, especially DR and DQ, strongly co-occurred, TCR associations were difficult to assign to individual alleles. Sequencing depth was assumed to be roughly uniform across donors in the presence/absence analyses, though that assumption may not hold. The classifier was reported to diagnose cytomegalovirus status with high specificity and sensitivity in both the original and validation cohorts.

The library was produced with the immunoSEQ multiplex PCR assay. The multiplex PCR relied on a mix of 60 forward primers for TCR Vbeta segments and 13 reverse primers for TCR Jbeta segments. The CDR3 region of rearranged TCR beta genes was amplified from genomic DNA with a multiplex PCR assay. The Illumina HiSeq System was used to sequence the amplified TCR beta libraries as 87-base-pair reads. Turning to the authors' computational methods: Across the roughly 700 repertoires, a later analysis counted 78 million or so unique TCR beta chains, around 10 million of which were shared by at least two donors. To remove PCR and sequencing errors, raw reads were error-corrected and collapsed into unique sequences using a nearest-neighbor algorithm that merged closely related sequences. To assign V, D and J gene segments, CDR3 sequences were aligned to IMGT reference sequences. For a sequence to be retained, a match of at least six nucleotides to both a V gene segment and a J gene segment was required. Rearrangements were classified as productive when the CDR3 lacked stop codons and remained in frame with V and J, and all other rearrangements were classified as non-productive. Following IMGT convention, CDR3 was defined as the stretch from the second conserved V-encoded cysteine up to the conserved J-encoded phenylalanine. The earlier analysis of 500 to 650 of the donors excluded any sequence lacking an unambiguous match to a single V gene segment. In an earlier analysis of 587 of the donors, a V segment was called functional when productive rearrangements were above 56.7%, and segregating when the standard deviation between donors exceeded 5%. A statistical classification framework was built to diagnose cytomegalovirus status from the catalog of TCR beta chain sequences. A later analysis assigned V and J genes by comparing TCR nucleotide sequences with IMGT/GENE-DB human TR gene sequences. In a later analysis, CDR3 sequences and most-parsimonious VDJ recombination scenarios were assigned using the TCRdist pipeline. In a later analysis, every TCR beta chain was defined by the combination of its CDR3 amino acid sequence and its V-gene family, and reads without a unique V-gene family were dropped. As a way to deal with suspected cross-contamination and a sequencing artifact, a later analysis dropped roughly 600 nucleotide sequences that were highly shared and had low generation probability. In a later analysis, a clonal expansion index was calculated for each public chain from normalized within-repertoire ranks of inferred template counts. In a later analysis, generation probabilities were computed with a VDJ recombination model fitted to out-of-frame rearrangements, and the resulting probabilities were checked against IGoR. A later analysis scored TCR-TCR, TCR-HLA and TCR-CMV co-occurrence with hypergeometric tests, applying a repertoire-size bias correction to TCR pairs. To estimate false discovery rates, a later analysis permuted the HLA or CMV assignments 20 times. In a later analysis, co-occurring TCRs were grouped using DBSCAN, with TCRdist sequence similarity added in when clustering inside HLA-allele-positive subsets. Repertoires with fewer than 30,000 or more than 120,000 public chains, plus five repertoires with anomalous nucleotide sharing, were excluded from co-occurrence clustering. TCRdb re-hosts the immuneACCESS table, in-frame sequences only. Its copies lack some clones; in the studies checked, an unresolved V gene accounts for under half of them, and the cause for the rest is not known. V, J and clone size were drawn from that table, and D and trimming were deduced from the DNA. The sample yields some 110,000 clones; more than 80% were counted once. The ten largest clonotypes hold roughly 6.1% of the sample.

Source material: PBMCs. This TCR derives from a man between 18 and 35 years old in good health and CMV-seronegative. This chain is built from TRBV11-2 and TRBJ1-1, with no confident D gene call. The sequence in DNA is TGTGCCAGCAGCCCGGCCAGGAACGGTGAAGCTTTCTTT. Its protein reads: CASSPARNGEAFF.